The T cell receptor (beta chain) under discussion was sequenced for a study of regulatory T cells in long-lasting Graves disease. General observations from the study: Persistent Graves' patients showed less TCR diversity than newly diagnosed patients showed.

Specified time point: newly diagnosed GD, antithyroid drugs for less than 3 months. PBMC RNA was the source of the TCR library. This clonotype showed up many times. What it binds is unknown. Construction of TCR beta libraries relied on iRepertoire HTBI primers and on Arm-PCR targeting CDR3 regions. From the multiplex PCR reads, TCRdb called clonotypes with MiXCR, one entry per CDR3 protein. The sample yields about 420,000 distinct CDR3 sequences, around 15% seen once. V lost 4 bases to trimming and J lost 0 bases, with 13 bases between them. The CDR3 consists of 15 residues. Germline lookup yields CDR1 MNHNS and CDR2 SASEGT. In addition, the sample was reused for a study of T cells in Graves' hyperthyroidism and ophthalmopathy.

The input for sequencing was peripheral blood mononuclear cells (PBMCs), taken at new diagnosis, from a patient treated with antithyroid drugs. The origin of this receptor is a woman in her late teens or twenties with Graves disease. The V gene is TRBV6-1, the J gene TRBJ2-7; D is undetermined. The chain's CDR3 is CASSARMESSYEQYF. CDR3 coding DNA: TGTGCCAGCAGTGCCAGGATGGAAAGCTCCTACGAGCAGTACTTC.